Below are 16 T cell receptor beta chains sequenced from a single sample in a study of shared clonotypes between healthy human individuals. The data were produced by immunoSEQ multiplex PCR, yet TCRdb's version contains in-frame clones alone and is incomplete. The sample yields hundreds of thousands of clones, less than 85% seen once. Sequenced material: memory CD4+ T cells sorted from blood. Subset: CD45RA-negative fraction. Every receptor here comes from a woman between 25 and 40 years old in good health.

This chain connects TRBV6-5 to TRBJ2-1, with TRBD1 as a possible D gene (6 bases). CDR3 size: 15 residues. V lost 5 bases and J lost 8, with 19 bases in between. Looked up from germline, CDR1 is MNHEY and CDR2 is SVGAGI. CDR3 DNA sequence: TGTGCCAGCAGTAGAGGACAGCTTCTGTGGGATGAGCAGTTCTTC. This codes for CASSRGQLLWDEQFF.

The V and J genes are TRBV6-1 and TRBJ2-1; TRBD2 agrees at 9 bases. The J segment lost 4 bases and the V segment lost 2 bases, leaving 9 bases of the junction unmatched. Germline V CDR1 and CDR2: MNHNS, SASEGT. The length of the CDR3 is 17 residues. DNA of the CDR3: TGTGCCAGCAGTGAATATGTCACGCGGGGGGGTTACAATGAGCAGTTCTTC. This encodes CASSEYVTRGGYNEQFF.

This clone was recorded at least ten times. The chain uses TRBV28 and TRBJ1-4; possible D gene TRBD1, 5 bases. The CDR3 has 15 residues. V lost 6 bases, J lost 8 bases, and 19 bases lay in between. Germline CDR1 MDHEN, CDR2 SYDVKM. The CDR3 DNA is TGTGCCAGCAGCCCCGGGGGGGGGATGGGCGAAAAACTGTTTTTT. It encodes CASSPGGGMGEKLFF. Full variable domain (outside the CDR3, taken from reference TRBV28 and TRBJ1-4): DVKVTQSSRYLVKRTGEKVFLECVQDMDHENMFWYRQDPGLGLRLIYFSYDVKMKEKGDIPEGYSVSREKKERFSLILESASTNQTSMYLCASSPGGGMGEKLFFGSGTQLSVL.

The chain recombines TRBV6-1 with TRBJ2-3; 12 bases map to TRBD2. The V gene's germline CDR1 is MNHNS and CDR2 SASEGT. The J segment lost 5 bases and the V segment lost 6 bases, leaving 6 bases of the junction unmatched. The CDR3 runs 15 residues. CDR3 protein: CASRPGGLAGDTQYF. The CDR3 DNA reads as TGTGCCAGCAGGCCGGGGGGACTAGCGGGAGATACGCAGTATTTT.

The sample holds a few counts of this clone. This same CDR3 is encoded by further DNA sequences in the sample. J is TRBJ2-1 and V is TRBV5-1; D gene uncertain. Germline V lookup: CDR1 SGHRS, CDR2 YFSETQ. Trimming shortened V by 4 bases and J by 0 bases, and 11 bases separated the two germline ends. The CDR3 has 15 residues. The CDR3 nucleotides read TGCGCCAGCAGCCGTGATTCCCACTCCTACAATGAGCAGTTCTTC. Encoded protein: CASSRDSHSYNEQFF.

This clone was picked up one time. The rearrangement joins TRBV4-1 to TRBJ1-5; D is unclear. Germline-derived CDR1 and CDR2 are MGHRA and YSYEKL. This CDR3 region has 13 residues. V lost 0 bases, J lost 3 bases, and 3 bases lay in between. The CDR3: CASSQDANQPQHF. The CDR3, as DNA: TGCGCCAGCAGCCAAGATGCCAATCAGCCCCAGCATTTT.

This clone was picked up a small number of times. The rearrangement joins TRBV19 to TRBJ2-3; D is uncertain. Per germline, CDR1 LNHDA and CDR2 SQIVND (reference sequence). The CDR3 has 13 residues. The V and J ends lost 2 bases and 6 bases respectively, with 9 bases between them. CDR3 region: CASSIKVMDTQYF. The CDR3 bases are TGTGCCAGTAGTATAAAGGTTATGGATACGCAGTATTTT. The entire variable domain, with the rest obtained from reference TRBV19 and TRBJ2-3, is as follows: DGGITQSPKYLFRKEGQNVTLSCEQNLNHDAMYWYRQDPGQGLRLIYYSQIVNDFQKGDIAEGYSVSREKKESFPLTVTSAQKNPTAFYLCASSIKVMDTQYFGPGTRLTVL.

The chain links TRBV6-1 to TRBJ2-1, with 13 bases identical to TRBD2. From germline, CDR1 is MNHNS and CDR2 SASEGT. The CDR3 extends over 15 amino acids. The trim removed 8 bases at V and 4 bases at J, leaving 5 bases unmatched. The DNA of the CDR3 is TGTGCCAGCCAACTAGCGGGAGGGCCTTACAATGAGCAGTTCTTC. As protein: CASQLAGGPYNEQFF.

The rearrangement uses TRBV19 and TRBJ1-1; D call uncertain. V shed 8 bases and J shed 7 bases, with 8 bases lying between them. Germline V lookup: CDR1 LNHDA, CDR2 SQIVND (reference sequence). This CDR3 has 10 residues. The DNA for the CDR3 is TGTGCCAGTGGTACGGGTGAAGCTTTCTTT. Protein sequence: CASGTGEAFF.

This clone appeared a few times. Other DNA variants within this sample encode the same CDR3. CDR3 bases: TGCGCCAGCAGCTTGGGGACCACCACAGATACGCAGTATTTT. The encoded protein is CASSLGTTTDTQYF. The V call is TRBV5-1, the J call TRBJ2-3; D uncertain. Germline CDR1 SGHRS, CDR2 YFSETQ. V was trimmed by 0 bases and J by 2 bases, leaving 7 bases between them. This CDR3 region has 14 residues.

The chain combines TRBV4-1 with TRBJ2-7; TRBD1 is a possible D gene (5 bases). CDR1 is MGHRA, CDR2 YSYEKL, per germline. The length of the CDR3 is 14 residues. With 3 bases removed from V and 1 base from J, the gap between germline ends came to 10 bases. The CDR3 DNA follows: TGCGCCAGCAGCCAGGGCAGGGTTTCCTACGAGCAGTACTTC. This encodes CASSQGRVSYEQYF.

This clone occurred a few times. The rearrangement links TRBV5-1 to TRBJ2-3; D is perhaps TRBD1 or TRBD2 (5 bases each). Germline CDR1 is SGHRS and CDR2 is YFSETQ. V was clipped by 5 bases and J by 0 bases, with 16 bases between them. The length of the CDR3 is 16 residues. CDR3 in DNA: TGCGCCAGCAGTGATACCGGGGCAACTAGCACAGATACGCAGTATTTT. Translated, it gives CASSDTGATSTDTQYF. The full variable domain, with the rest looked up from reference TRBV5-1 and TRBJ2-3, is KAGVTQTPRYLIKTRGQQVTLSCSPISGHRSVSWYQQTPGQGLQFLFEYFSETQRNKGNFPGRFSGRQFSNSRSEMNVSTLELGDSALYLCASSDTGATSTDTQYFGPGTRLTVL.

This clone appeared a few times. The chain joins TRBV6-1 to TRBJ2-3; D possibly corresponds to TRBD1 (7 bases). V was clipped by 3 bases and J by 6 bases, with 13 bases between them. Germline V gives CDR1 MNHNS, CDR2 SASEGT. The CDR3 spans 14 residues. DNA for the CDR3: TGTGCCAGCAGTGAGTCAGGGGGGTCTGATACGCAGTATTTT. Translated, it gives CASSESGGSDTQYF.

This chain connects TRBV15 to TRBJ1-1, with D unresolved. CDR3 length: 12 amino acids. Between the trimmed V and J ends, which lost 5 bases and 3 bases, there was a span of 7 bases. Germline loops: CDR1 LNHNV, CDR2 YYDKDF (reference sequence). The CDR3 sequence: CATSRDYTEAFF. The CDR3 bases are TGTGCCACCAGCCGGGATTACACTGAAGCTTTCTTT.

This sequence joins TRBV6-1 and TRBJ2-7; D could derive from TRBD1 or TRBD2 (5 bases each). Trimming removed 5 bases from V and 0 bases from J, with 14 bases in between. The CDR3 is 15 residues long. Germline CDR1 and CDR2: MNHNS and SASEGT. CDR3 bases: TGTGCCAGCAGTTTCAGGCCAGGGAGCTCCTACGAGCAGTACTTC. Protein: CASSFRPGSSYEQYF.

The V and J genes are TRBV5-4 and TRBJ2-5; 7 bases match TRBD2. The CDR3 covers 16 residues. Germline V gene sequence: CDR1 SGHNT, CDR2 YYREEE (reference sequence). The junction had 9 bases not matched to a gene; V was cut back by 0 bases and J by 4 bases. The CDR3 bases are TGTGCCAGCAGCTTGGATACGGGACTAAGGGGAGAGACCCAGTACTTC. Amino acid sequence: CASSLDTGLRGETQYF.